Sequencing of this T cell receptor beta chain was carried out in a study of T cell repertoires in cytomegalovirus infection. Trimming stripped 2 bases from V and 3 bases from J, with 14 bases between. Germline CDR1 is SGHTA and CDR2 is FQGTGA. The CDR3 is 16 amino acids. This clonotype came up many times. A single record per CDR3 protein comes from TCRdb applying MiXCR to the reads. The table shows roughly 300,000 distinct CDR3 sequences, with 25% occurring only once. This clonotype was sampled from a human donor in good health (CMV status not recorded). Some clones in this sample may be carry-over from other donors' samples. The chain employs TRBV7-3 and TRBJ2-1, with D possibly being TRBD2 (5 bases). The sequenced sample was PBMCs. CDR3 in DNA: TGTGCCAGCAGCTTATCCCCGGCTAGCAACTACAATGAGCAGTTCTTC. Translated: CASSLSPASNYNEQFF.